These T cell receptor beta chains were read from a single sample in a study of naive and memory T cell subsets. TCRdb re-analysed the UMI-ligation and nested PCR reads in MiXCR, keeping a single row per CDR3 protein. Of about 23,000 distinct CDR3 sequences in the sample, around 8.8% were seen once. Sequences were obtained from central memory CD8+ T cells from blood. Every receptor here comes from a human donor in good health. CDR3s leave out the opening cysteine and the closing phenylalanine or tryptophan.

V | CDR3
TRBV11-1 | ASSFPIDRGSWEQY
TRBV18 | ASSPPFGWDREYQETQY
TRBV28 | ASSIPRGADYEKLF
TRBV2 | ASSERTALAKNIQY
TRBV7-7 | ASSSSDFGANVLT
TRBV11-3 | ASSRTSGSYEQY
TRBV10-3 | AISEGVYEQY
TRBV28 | ASTHGGGEQF
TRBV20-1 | SARDRLTDSSPLH
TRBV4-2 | ASSSPGLAVFQY
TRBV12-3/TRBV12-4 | ASRLGGRNEQF
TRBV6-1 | ASSEAQGPDTQY
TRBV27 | ASSFRESYEQY
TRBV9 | ASSDGTALRDT
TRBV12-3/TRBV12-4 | ASSLVGVQPQH
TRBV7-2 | ASSLDGLVLYNEQF
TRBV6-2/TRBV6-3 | ASSYQESETQY
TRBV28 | ASAGTTSHEQY
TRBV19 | ASSLAVTSYEQY
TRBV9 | ASSASLQNEQF
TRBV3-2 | ASSQDGNNPGGATDTQY
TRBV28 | ASSLFGEVVGNTIY
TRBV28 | ASSPGTGAYGYT
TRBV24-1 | ATSIAGGPLNEQF
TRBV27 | ASSSLAGGGEQY
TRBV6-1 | ASNKLAGDTGELF
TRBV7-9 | ASSLGTGGFTEAF
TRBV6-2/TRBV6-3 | ASSGVAGLNEQF
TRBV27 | ASSYIGAPGGYT
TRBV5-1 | ASSLRVNTEAF
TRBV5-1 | ASSLDLAGGYNEQF